This is a list of T cell receptor beta chains from one sample in a study of shared clonotypes between healthy human individuals. Profiling relied on immunoSEQ multiplex PCR, and the TCRdb table lists in-frame clones only, not all of them. This table has around 2.5 million clones, 90% to 95% appearing once. Sequenced material: naive CD4+ T cells from PBMCs. The receptors here all came from a young man in good health. Some clones in this sample may be carry-over from other donors' samples. Both conserved end residues are part of each CDR3. The D gene is left open where the match is weak. Clone size is shown for a subset of rows, as once, few, many or a class of expanded clone.

TGTGCTAGTGGTTTGGCACTAGCGAGAGGGCACAATGAGCAGTTCTTC	CASGLALARGHNEQFF	TRBV12-5	TRBJ2-1	TRBD2	once
TGTGCCAGCAGCTTGGCCCGGAGGGTCTCCTACGAGCAGTACTTC	CASSLARRVSYEQYF	TRBV5-6	TRBJ2-7	NA	NA
TGTGCCAGCAGCTTCCGTCGGCAGAGCTCCTACAATGAGCAGTTCTTC	CASSFRRQSSYNEQFF	TRBV11-2	TRBJ2-1	NA	NA
TGTGCCAGCGGGCGGACAGGGAGCGACGAGCAGTACTTC	CASGRTGSDEQYF	TRBV6-5	TRBJ2-7	TRBD1	NA
TGTGCCATCAGTGAGACAGTCCCCCCTTATAGCAATCAGCCCCAGCATTTT	CAISETVPPYSNQPQHF	TRBV10-3	TRBJ1-5	NA	NA
TGTGCCAGCAGCTTGGCCCCGGGGAACACTGAAGCTTTCTTT	CASSLAPGNTEAFF	TRBV5-4	TRBJ1-1	NA	NA
TGTGCCAGCAGTCCTAGCGGGGGGAGAACCTACGAGCAGTACTTC	CASSPSGGRTYEQYF	TRBV28	TRBJ2-7	TRBD2	NA
TGCGCCAGCAGCTCAAGGACAGGGGATAACAATGAGCAGTTCTTC	CASSSRTGDNNEQFF	TRBV5-1	TRBJ2-1	TRBD1	NA
TGCGCCAGCAGCTGGCTAGCGGGAGATAGCGCCGGGGAGCTGTTTTTT	CASSWLAGDSAGELFF	TRBV5-1	TRBJ2-2	TRBD2	NA
TGTGCCAGCAGTGGACGACTAGCGGGAGAGTTTGATACGCAGTATTTT	CASSGRLAGEFDTQYF	TRBV6-1	TRBJ2-3	TRBD2	NA
TGTGCCATCAGTGCCTCAACAGGCGACCAAGAGACCCAGTACTTC	CAISASTGDQETQYF	TRBV10-3	TRBJ2-5	NA	NA
TGTGCCAGCAGGAAAGGAGAAAACACCGGGGAGCTGTTTTTT	CASRKGENTGELFF	TRBV2	TRBJ2-2	NA	NA
TGTGCCAGCAGCACCGGGACAGCCTCCTACGAGCAGTACTTC	CASSTGTASYEQYF	TRBV9	TRBJ2-7	TRBD1	NA
TGCGCCAGCAGCTTGGGGGGAAGTTTAACTGAAGCTTTCTTT	CASSLGGSLTEAFF	TRBV5-1	TRBJ1-1	NA	few
TGTGCCAGCAGCTCGGGACAGCCAGGGGATACGCAGTATTTT	CASSSGQPGDTQYF	TRBV7-7	TRBJ2-3	TRBD1	NA
TGTGCTAGTGGTCAAGCGGGAGGGGGTGAGACCCAGTACTTC	CASGQAGGGETQYF	TRBV12-5	TRBJ2-5	TRBD2	NA
TGTGCCAGTAGTATTTTAACAAGTAACACCGGGGAGCTGTTTTTT	CASSILTSNTGELFF	TRBV19	TRBJ2-2	NA	NA
TGCGCCAGCAGCTTGGCCGGGGGTAACTATGGCTACACCTTC	CASSLAGGNYGYTF	TRBV5-1	TRBJ1-2	NA	NA
TGCGCCAGCAAATCTTCGCTGGCGGAACAAACTCCTAACTATGGCTACACCTTC	CASKSSLAEQTPNYGYTF	TRBV5-1	TRBJ1-2	NA	NA
TGTGCCAGCTCACAATCACAGGGCCAGAGCTCTGGAAACACCATATATTTT	CASSQSQGQSSGNTIYF	TRBV18	TRBJ1-3	NA	NA
TGTGCCAGCTCAGCGACAGAGAGGGTTACTGAAGCTTTCTTT	CASSATERVTEAFF	TRBV18	TRBJ1-1	NA	NA
TGCGCCAGCAGCTTCGACAGGGATAGCAATCAGCCCCAGCATTTT	CASSFDRDSNQPQHF	TRBV5-1	TRBJ1-5	TRBD1	NA
TGTGCCAGTGAGTGGACAGCGGATCAGCCCCAGCATTTT	CASEWTADQPQHF	TRBV2	TRBJ1-5	NA	NA
TGTGCCATCAGTGAGTCGGATACCGGGGAGCTGTTTTTT	CAISESDTGELFF	TRBV10-3	TRBJ2-2	NA	NA
TGCGCCAGCAGCCCACGGGACAGGGACTACGAGCAGTACTTC	CASSPRDRDYEQYF	TRBV4-1	TRBJ2-7	TRBD1	NA
TGTGCCATCAGTGAGGGACAGAAAGAGACCCAGTACTTC	CAISEGQKETQYF	TRBV10-3	TRBJ2-5	NA	NA
TGTGCCAGCAGCTTAGAATACAGCTTCCCAGATACGCAGTATTTT	CASSLEYSFPDTQYF	TRBV11-2	TRBJ2-3	NA	NA
TGTGCCAGCAGTTCAGACAGGGGAGGAGAGACCCAGTACTTC	CASSSDRGGETQYF	TRBV11-3	TRBJ2-5	TRBD1	NA
TGTGCCAGCAGCTTGGCGGTGGACAGAGATGGTACTGAAGCTTTCTTT	CASSLAVDRDGTEAFF	TRBV5-5	TRBJ1-1	NA	NA
TGTGCCAGCAGACCTGGACAGGGTGAAGCTTTCTTT	CASRPGQGEAFF	TRBV7-8	TRBJ1-1	TRBD1	NA
TGTGCCAGCAGCCCGACCCCCAGGGGTGGAAGATCCTACGAGCAGTACTTC	CASSPTPRGGRSYEQYF	TRBV5-4	TRBJ2-7	NA	NA
TGTGCCAGCAGTTTAGAAGAGAGGCAGCCCCAGCATTTT	CASSLEERQPQHF	TRBV27	TRBJ1-5	NA	once
TGTGCCTGGAGGGACCTGTCCTACGAGCAGTACTTC	CAWRDLSYEQYF	TRBV30	TRBJ2-7	NA	once
TGTGCCAGCAGCGTAGGGGGCCCGACCTACGAGCAGTACTTC	CASSVGGPTYEQYF	TRBV9	TRBJ2-7	NA	once
TGTGCCAGCAGGAGACAGCACCCCTCTAACTATGGCTACACCTTC	CASRRQHPSNYGYTF	TRBV6-5	TRBJ1-2	NA	NA
TGTGCCAGCAGCTCATCCAACACCGGGGAGCTGTTTTTT	CASSSSNTGELFF	TRBV7-3	TRBJ2-2	NA	NA
TGTGCCAGCAGCGTAATAGCTAGCCAAGAGACCCAGTACTTC	CASSVIASQETQYF	TRBV9	TRBJ2-5	NA	NA
TGCGCCAGCAGCCCGGTTCTGGGACAGGGGGAAGATGGTGGTGGCTACACCTTC	CASSPVLGQGEDGGGYTF	TRBV5-1	TRBJ1-2	TRBD1	NA
TGTGCCAGCTCACATCGACAGGGGGACGAGCAGTACTTC	CASSHRQGDEQYF	TRBV18	TRBJ2-7	TRBD1	NA
TGTGCCGCGGGGGATACGCAGTATTTT	CAAGDTQYF	TRBV9	TRBJ2-3	NA	NA
TGCGCCAGCAGCTCGGACCAGGGGAAAGGCTACACCTTC	CASSSDQGKGYTF	TRBV4-1	TRBJ1-2	NA	once
TGTGCCAGCAGCGCGACTAGCGGGCAGACCCCTCGTGAGCAGTTCTTC	CASSATSGQTPREQFF	TRBV9	TRBJ2-1	TRBD2	NA
TGCGCCAGCAGTTCGGGGATCTACAATGAGCAGTTCTTC	CASSSGIYNEQFF	TRBV10-2	TRBJ2-1	NA	NA
TGCGCCAGCAGTGGGGGGCGCCGAGCGAACACCGGGGAGCTGTTTTTT	CASSGGRRANTGELFF	TRBV10-1	TRBJ2-2	NA	NA
TGTGCCAGCAGCCCTATGACTAGCGGGCAAATAGGGATTCTGAATGAGCAGTTCTTC	CASSPMTSGQIGILNEQFF	TRBV9	TRBJ2-1	TRBD2	NA
TGCGCCAGCAGCCCGGGGGAGGGGAGTGAAAAACTGTTTTTT	CASSPGEGSEKLFF	TRBV5-1	TRBJ1-4	NA	once
TGTGCCAGCACCCCGGGACAGGACTACGAGCAGTACTTC	CASTPGQDYEQYF	TRBV5-4	TRBJ2-7	TRBD1	NA
TGTGCCAGCTCACGGGGGACAGGAGATAGCAATCAGCCCCAGCATTTT	CASSRGTGDSNQPQHF	TRBV18	TRBJ1-5	TRBD1	NA
TGTGCCAGCTCGCCGATGGCCAATCAGCCCCAGCATTTT	CASSPMANQPQHF	TRBV18	TRBJ1-5	NA	NA
TGTGCCAGCAGCTTTCCAGGGCAATATGGCTACACCTTC	CASSFPGQYGYTF	TRBV7-9	TRBJ1-2	NA	NA
TGTGCCAGCAGCATCGGACCGAACACTGAAGCTTTCTTT	CASSIGPNTEAFF	TRBV9	TRBJ1-1	NA	NA
TGTGCCAGCAGTTCCCCCCTTAAAGGACAGGGCAAGTGGTACTCCTTC	CASSSPLKGQGKWYSF	TRBV28	TRBJ1-2	TRBD1	once
TGTGCCAGCAGCGTGCCGGGGGGCCTCCTTAGCTACACCTTC	CASSVPGGLLSYTF	TRBV6-1	TRBJ1-2	NA	once
TGTGCCAGCAGCCAACGGGACAGGGGTGTGGATACGCAGTATTTT	CASSQRDRGVDTQYF	TRBV7-8	TRBJ2-3	TRBD1	NA
TGTGCCAGCACCGCAGGGGGATCCACTAACTATGGCTACACCTTC	CASTAGGSTNYGYTF	TRBV6-5	TRBJ1-2	TRBD1	NA
TGTGCCAGCAGTCGACTAGCGGGATCCATCGAGCAGTACTTC	CASSRLAGSIEQYF	TRBV5-6	TRBJ2-7	TRBD2	once
TGTGCCAGCACTCTCTCGGACTTACCCCACGAGACCCAGTACTTC	CASTLSDLPHETQYF	TRBV6-6	TRBJ2-5	NA	NA
TGCGCCAGCAGCTTTATGTCGACAGGGACCTACAATGAGCAGTTCTTC	CASSFMSTGTYNEQFF	TRBV5-1	TRBJ2-1	TRBD1	NA
TGTGCCAGCAGCTTGACAGGGGTCTTCGAAAAACTGTTTTTT	CASSLTGVFEKLFF	TRBV11-2	TRBJ1-4	TRBD1	NA